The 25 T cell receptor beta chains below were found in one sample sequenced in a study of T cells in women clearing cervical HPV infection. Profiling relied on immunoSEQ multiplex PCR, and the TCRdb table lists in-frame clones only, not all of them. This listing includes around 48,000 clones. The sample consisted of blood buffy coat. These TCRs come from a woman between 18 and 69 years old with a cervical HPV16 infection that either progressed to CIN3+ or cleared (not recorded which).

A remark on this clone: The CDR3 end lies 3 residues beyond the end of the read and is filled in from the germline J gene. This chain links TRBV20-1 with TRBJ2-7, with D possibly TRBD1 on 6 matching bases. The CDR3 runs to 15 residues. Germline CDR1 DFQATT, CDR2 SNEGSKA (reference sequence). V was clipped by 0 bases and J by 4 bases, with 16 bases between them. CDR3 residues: CSAREGAKKRYEQYF. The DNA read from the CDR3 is TGCAGTGCTAGAGAGGGGGCTAAGAAGAGGTACGAG.

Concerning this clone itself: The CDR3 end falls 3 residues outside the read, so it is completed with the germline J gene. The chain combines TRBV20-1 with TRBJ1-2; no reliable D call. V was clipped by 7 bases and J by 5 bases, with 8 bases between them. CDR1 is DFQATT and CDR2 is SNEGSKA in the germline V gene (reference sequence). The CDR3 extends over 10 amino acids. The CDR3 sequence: CSEAGYGYTF. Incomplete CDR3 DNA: TGCAGTGAGGCAGGATATGGC.

The CDR3 bases that were read are TGTGCCAGCGGAGATCATAGCGGGAGAAAGACC. It translates to CASGDHSGRKT. The whole CDR3 region reads CASGDHSGRKTQYF. J is TRBJ2-5 and V is TRBV9; 9 bases fit TRBD2. The read is 3 residues too short to cover the CDR3 end, so that end is filled in from the germline J gene. The length of the CDR3 is 14 residues. Germline V gene lookup returns CDR1 SGDLS and CDR2 YYNGEE. The V and J ends lost 7 bases and 6 bases, in that order; junction bases with no gene match: 10.

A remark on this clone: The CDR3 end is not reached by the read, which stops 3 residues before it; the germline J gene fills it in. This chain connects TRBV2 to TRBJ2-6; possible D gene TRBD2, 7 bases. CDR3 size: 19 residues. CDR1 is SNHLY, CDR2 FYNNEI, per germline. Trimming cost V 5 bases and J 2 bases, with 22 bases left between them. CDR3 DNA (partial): TGTGCCAGCAGTCAACCCCGGGGTAGGGGGGGAGCTGGGGCCAACGTC. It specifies CASSQPRGRGGAGANV. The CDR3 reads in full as CASSQPRGRGGAGANVLTF.

The covered CDR3 bases are TGTGCCAGTAGTATAATGGGCCCTTATAATTCACCC. Encoded protein: CASSIMGPYNSP. The CDR3 in full is CASSIMGPYNSPLHF. This chain connects TRBV19 to TRBJ1-6; D not certain. Coverage ceases 3 residues before the CDR3 finishes, and the germline J gene fills in the end. The CDR3 contains 15 residues. V was pared by 2 bases and J by 4 bases, with 9 bases between. Germline-derived CDR1 and CDR2 are LNHDA and SQIVND (reference sequence).

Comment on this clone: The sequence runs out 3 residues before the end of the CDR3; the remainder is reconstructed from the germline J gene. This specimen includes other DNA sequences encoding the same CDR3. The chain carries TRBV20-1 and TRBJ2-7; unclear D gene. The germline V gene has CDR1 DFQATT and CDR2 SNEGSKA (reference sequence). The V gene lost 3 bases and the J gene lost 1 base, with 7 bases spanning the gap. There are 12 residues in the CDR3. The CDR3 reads CSASGTSYEQYF. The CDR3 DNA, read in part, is TGCAGTGCTAGTGGTACATCCTACGAG.

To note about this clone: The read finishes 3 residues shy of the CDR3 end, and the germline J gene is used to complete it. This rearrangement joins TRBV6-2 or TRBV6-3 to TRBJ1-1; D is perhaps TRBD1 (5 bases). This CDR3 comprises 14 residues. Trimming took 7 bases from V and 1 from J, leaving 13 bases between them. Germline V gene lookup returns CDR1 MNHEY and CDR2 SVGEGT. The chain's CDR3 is CASISGFGNTEAFF. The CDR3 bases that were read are TGTGCCAGCATCTCAGGGTTTGGGAACACTGAA.

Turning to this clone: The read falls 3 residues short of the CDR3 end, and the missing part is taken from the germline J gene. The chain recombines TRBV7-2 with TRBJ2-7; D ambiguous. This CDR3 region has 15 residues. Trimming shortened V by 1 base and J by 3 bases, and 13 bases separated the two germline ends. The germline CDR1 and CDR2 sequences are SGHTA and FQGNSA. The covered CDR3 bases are TGTGCCAGCAGCTTAGGAAAAGGGCACCTCTACGAG. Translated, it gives CASSLGKGHLYE. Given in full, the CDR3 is CASSLGKGHLYEQYF.

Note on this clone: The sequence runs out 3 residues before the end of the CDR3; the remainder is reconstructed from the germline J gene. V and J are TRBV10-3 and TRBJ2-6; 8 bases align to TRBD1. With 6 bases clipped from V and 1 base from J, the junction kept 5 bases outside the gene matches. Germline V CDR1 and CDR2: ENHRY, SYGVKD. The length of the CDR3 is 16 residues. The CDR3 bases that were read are TGTGCCATCAGCTGGCAGGGGGCGTCTGGGGCCAACGTC. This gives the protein CAISWQGASGANV. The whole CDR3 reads CAISWQGASGANVLTF.

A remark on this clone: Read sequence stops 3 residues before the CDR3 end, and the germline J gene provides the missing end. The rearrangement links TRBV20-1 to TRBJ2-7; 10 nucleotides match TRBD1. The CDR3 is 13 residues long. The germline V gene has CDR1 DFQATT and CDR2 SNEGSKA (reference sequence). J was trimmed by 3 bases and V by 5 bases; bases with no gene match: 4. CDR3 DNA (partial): TGCAGTGCTCGGGACAGGGGCCGCTACGAG. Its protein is CSARDRGRYE. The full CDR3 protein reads CSARDRGRYEQYF.

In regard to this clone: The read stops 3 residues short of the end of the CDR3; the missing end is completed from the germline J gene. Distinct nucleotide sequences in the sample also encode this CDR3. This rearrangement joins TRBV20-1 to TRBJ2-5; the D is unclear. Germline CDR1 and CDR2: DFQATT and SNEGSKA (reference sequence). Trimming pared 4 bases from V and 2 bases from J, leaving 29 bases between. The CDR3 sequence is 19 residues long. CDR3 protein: CSAMIPYEMLTLRQETQYF. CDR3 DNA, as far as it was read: TGCAGTGCTATGATTCCTTATGAGATGCTCACTCTTCGGCAAGAGACC.

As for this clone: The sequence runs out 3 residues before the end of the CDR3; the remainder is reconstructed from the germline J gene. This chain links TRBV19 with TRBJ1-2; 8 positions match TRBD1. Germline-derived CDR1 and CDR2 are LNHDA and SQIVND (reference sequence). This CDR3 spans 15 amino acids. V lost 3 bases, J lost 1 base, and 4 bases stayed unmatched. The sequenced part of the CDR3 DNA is TGTGCCAGTAGTATGGGACAGGCCCTTAACTATGGC. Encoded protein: CASSMGQALNYG. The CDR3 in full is CASSMGQALNYGYTF.

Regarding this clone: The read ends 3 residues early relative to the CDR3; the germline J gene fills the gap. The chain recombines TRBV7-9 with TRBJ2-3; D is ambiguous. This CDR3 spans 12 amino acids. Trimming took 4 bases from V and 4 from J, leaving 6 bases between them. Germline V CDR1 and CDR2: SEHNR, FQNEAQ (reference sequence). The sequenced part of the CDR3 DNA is TGTGCCAGCAGCTCGCGGTCAGATACG. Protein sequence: CASSSRSDT. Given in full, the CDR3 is CASSSRSDTQYF.

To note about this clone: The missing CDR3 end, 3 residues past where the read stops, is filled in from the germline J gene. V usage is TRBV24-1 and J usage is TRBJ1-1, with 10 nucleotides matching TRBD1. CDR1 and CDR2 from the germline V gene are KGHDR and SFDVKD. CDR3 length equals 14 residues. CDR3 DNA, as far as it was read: TGTGCCACCAGTGACCCGACAGGGGGCAGGGGA. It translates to CATSDPTGGRG. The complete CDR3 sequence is CATSDPTGGRGAFF.

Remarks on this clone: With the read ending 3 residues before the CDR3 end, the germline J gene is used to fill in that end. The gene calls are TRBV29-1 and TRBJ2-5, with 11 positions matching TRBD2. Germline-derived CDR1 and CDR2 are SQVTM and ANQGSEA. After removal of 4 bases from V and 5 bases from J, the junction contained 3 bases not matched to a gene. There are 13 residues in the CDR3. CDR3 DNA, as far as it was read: TGCAGCGTTGCGCTAGCGGGGGGTGAGACC. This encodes CSVALAGGET. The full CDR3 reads CSVALAGGETQYF.

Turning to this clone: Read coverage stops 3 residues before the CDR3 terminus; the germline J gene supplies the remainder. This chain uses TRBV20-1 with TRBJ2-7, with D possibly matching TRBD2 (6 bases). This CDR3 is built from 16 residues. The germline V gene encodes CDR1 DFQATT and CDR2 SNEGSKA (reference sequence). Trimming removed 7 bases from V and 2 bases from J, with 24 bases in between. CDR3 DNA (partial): TGCAGTGTTCGGGCCTACCGGGACTCCAGAACCTACGAG. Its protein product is CSVRAYRDSRTYE. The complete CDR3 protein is CSVRAYRDSRTYEQYF.

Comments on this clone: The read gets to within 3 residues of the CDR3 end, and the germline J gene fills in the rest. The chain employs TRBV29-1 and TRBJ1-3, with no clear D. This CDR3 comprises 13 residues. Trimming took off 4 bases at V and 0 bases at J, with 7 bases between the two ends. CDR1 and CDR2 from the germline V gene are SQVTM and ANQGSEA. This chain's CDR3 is CSVAASSGNTIYF. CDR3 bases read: TGCAGCGTTGCCGCCAGCTCTGGAAACACC.

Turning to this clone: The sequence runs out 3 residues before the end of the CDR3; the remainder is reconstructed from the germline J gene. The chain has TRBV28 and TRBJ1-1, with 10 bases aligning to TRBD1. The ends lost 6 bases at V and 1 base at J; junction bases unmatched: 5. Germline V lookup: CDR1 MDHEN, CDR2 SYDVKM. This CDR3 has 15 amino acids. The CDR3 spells CASRETGGANTEAFF. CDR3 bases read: TGTGCCAGCAGGGAGACAGGGGGCGCGAACACTGAA.

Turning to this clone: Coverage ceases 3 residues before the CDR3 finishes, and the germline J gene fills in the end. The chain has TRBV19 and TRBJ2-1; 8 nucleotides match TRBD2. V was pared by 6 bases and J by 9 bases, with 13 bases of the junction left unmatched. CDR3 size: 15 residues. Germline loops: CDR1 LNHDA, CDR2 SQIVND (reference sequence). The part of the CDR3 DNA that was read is TGTGCCAGTAGCCCAGCGGGGGCCACCTTTGCTGAG. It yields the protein CASSPAGATFAE. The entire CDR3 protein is CASSPAGATFAEQFF.

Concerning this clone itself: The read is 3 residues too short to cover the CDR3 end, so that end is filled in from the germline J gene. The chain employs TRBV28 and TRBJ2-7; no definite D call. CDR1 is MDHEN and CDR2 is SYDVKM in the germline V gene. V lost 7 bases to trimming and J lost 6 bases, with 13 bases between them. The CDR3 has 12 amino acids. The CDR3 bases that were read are TGTGCCAGCACCACCCTGGGCGCCGAG. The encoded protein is CASTTLGAE. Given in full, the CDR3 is CASTTLGAEQYF.

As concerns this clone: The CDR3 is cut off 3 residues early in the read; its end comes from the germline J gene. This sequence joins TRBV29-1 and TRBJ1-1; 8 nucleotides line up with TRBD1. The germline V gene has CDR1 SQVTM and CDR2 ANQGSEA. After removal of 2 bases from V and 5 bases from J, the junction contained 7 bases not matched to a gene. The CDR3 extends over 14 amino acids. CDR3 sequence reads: CSVETQGAVTEAFF. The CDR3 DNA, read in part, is TGCAGCGTTGAAACGCAGGGGGCGGTTACTGAA.

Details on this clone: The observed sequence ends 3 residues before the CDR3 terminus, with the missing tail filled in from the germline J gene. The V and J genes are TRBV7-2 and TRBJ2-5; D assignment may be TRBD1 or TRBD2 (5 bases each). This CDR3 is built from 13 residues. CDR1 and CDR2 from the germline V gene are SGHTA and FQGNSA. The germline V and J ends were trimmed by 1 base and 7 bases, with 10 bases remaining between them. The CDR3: CASSLGGVGTQYF. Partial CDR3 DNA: TGTGCCAGCAGCTTAGGAGGGGTAGGGACC.

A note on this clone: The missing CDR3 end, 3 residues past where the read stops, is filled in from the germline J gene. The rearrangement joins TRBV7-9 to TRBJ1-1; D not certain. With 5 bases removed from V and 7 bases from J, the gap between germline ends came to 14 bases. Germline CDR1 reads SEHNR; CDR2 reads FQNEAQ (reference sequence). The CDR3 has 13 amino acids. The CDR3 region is CASSTNNGVEAFF. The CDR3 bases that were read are TGTGCCAGCAGCACTAACAATGGAGTTGAA.

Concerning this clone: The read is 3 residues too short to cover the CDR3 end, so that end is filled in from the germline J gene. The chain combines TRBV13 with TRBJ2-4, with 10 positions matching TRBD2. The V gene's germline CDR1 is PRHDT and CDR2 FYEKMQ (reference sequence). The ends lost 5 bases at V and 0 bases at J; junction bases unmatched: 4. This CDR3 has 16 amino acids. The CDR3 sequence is CASSLGLAVAKNIQYF. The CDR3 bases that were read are TGTGCCAGCAGCCTCGGACTAGCGGTAGCCAAAAACATT.

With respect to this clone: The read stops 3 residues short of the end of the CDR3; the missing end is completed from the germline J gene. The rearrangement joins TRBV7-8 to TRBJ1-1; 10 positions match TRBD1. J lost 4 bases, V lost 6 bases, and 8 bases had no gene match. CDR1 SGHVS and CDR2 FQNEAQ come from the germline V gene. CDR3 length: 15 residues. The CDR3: CASRSGQGGLTEAFF. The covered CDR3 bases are TGTGCCAGCAGATCAGGACAGGGGGGTCTCACTGAA.